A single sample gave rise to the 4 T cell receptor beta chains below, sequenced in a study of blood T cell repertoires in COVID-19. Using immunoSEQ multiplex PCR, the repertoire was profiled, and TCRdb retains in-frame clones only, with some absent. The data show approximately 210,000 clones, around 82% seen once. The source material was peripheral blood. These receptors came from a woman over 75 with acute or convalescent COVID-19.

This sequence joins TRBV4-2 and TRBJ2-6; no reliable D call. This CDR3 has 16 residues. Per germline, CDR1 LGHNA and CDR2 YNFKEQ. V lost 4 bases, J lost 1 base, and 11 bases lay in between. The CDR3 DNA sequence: TGTGCCAGCAGCCCCCTAGGTATTTCTGGGGCCAACGTCCTGACTTTC. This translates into CASSPLGISGANVLTF.

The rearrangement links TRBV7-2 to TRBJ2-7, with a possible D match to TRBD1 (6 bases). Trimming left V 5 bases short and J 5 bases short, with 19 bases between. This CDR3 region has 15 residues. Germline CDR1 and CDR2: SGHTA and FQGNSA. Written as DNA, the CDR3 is TGTGCCAGCAGCCCCGATTGGGGGCCGGCGGACGAGCAGTACTTC. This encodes CASSPDWGPADEQYF. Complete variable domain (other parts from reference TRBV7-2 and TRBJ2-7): GAGVSQSPSNKVTEKGKDVELRCDPISGHTALYWYRQSLGQGLEFLIYFQGNSAPDKSGLPSDRFSAERTGGSVSTLTIQRTQQEDSAVYLCASSPDWGPADEQYFGPGTRLTVT.

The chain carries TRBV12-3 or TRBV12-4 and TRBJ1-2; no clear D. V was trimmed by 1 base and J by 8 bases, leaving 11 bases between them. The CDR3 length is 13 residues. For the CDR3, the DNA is TGTGCCAGCAGTTTAGAGGGTTCGGGAGGCTACACCTTC. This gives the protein CASSLEGSGGYTF.

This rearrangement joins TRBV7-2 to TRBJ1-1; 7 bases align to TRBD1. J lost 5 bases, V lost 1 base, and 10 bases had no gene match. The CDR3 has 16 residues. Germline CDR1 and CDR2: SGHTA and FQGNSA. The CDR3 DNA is TGTGCCAGCAGCTTAGGGGCAGGGGGGACGAGGACTGAAGCTTTCTTT. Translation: CASSLGAGGTRTEAFF.